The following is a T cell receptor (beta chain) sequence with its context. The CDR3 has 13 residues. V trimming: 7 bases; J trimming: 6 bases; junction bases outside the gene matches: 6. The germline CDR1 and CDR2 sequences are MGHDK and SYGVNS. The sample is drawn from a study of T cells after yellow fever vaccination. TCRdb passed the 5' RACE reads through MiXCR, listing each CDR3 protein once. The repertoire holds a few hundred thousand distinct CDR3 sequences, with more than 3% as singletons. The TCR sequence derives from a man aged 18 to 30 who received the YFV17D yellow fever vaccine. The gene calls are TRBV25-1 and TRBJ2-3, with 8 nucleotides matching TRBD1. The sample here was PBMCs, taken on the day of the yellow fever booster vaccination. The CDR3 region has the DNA TGTGCCAGCAAGGACAGGGCGGCGGATACGCAGTATTTT. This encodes CASKDRAADTQYF.